This TCR beta chain is drawn from a study of T cell changes during pregnancy in multiple sclerosis. Some clones are missing from TCRdb's copy, which holds only in-frame ones; the method was immunoSEQ multiplex PCR. This sample yields approximately 60,000 clones, of which roughly 90% are seen a single time; roughly 3% belongs to the top ten. CDR3 size: 13 residues. V lost 5 bases, J lost 5 bases, and 12 bases lay in between. CDR1 LNHDA and CDR2 SQIVND come from the germline V gene (reference sequence). The chain carries TRBV19 and TRBJ1-1, with a possible D match to TRBD1 (5 bases). The sample was peripheral blood, taken in the second trimester of pregnancy. The receptor was isolated from a female donor in good health, enrolled as a control in a pregnancy study. The CDR3 region has the DNA TGTGCCAGTAGTGATGGGGCTCGTACTGAAGCTTTCTTT. It is translated as CASSDGARTEAFF.